This T cell receptor (beta chain) was captured in a study of shared clonotypes between healthy human individuals. Study-wide results and caveats: Clonotypes not shared had lower generation probabilities than those common to all four donors. Among donors, the sharing of clonotypes was expected to be influenced by sequencing depth.

The naive CD8 fraction comprised CD45RO-negative cells positively selected for CCR7 and excluded terminally differentiated effector memory CD45RA+ cells. The method was immunoSEQ multiplex PCR; TCRdb's version includes in-frame clones alone and lacks a portion of them. The sample has millions of clones; approximately 94% are singletons. A remark on this clone: Its matching antigen is unknown.

The CDR3 is 16 residues long. Germline CDR1 reads GTSNPN; CDR2 reads SVGIG (reference sequence). V lost 1 base to trimming and J lost 2 bases; unmatched junction nucleotides: 9. The sequence derives from a man between 18 and 35 years old in good health. The chain joins TRBV30 to TRBJ2-3, with 7 positions matching TRBD2. The sequencing input was naive CD8+ T cells sorted from blood. The CDR3 bases are TGTGCCTGGAGTGAATGGGCGGGGGATAACACAGATACGCAGTATTTT. Amino acid sequence: CAWSEWAGDNTDTQYF. Using reference TRBV30 and TRBJ2-3 for the parts outside the CDR3, the full variable domain is SQTIHQWPATLVQPVGSPLSLECTVEGTSNPNLYWYRQAAGRGLQLLFYSVGIGQISSEVPQNLSASRPQDRQFILSSKKLLLSDSGFYLCAWSEWAGDNTDTQYFGPGTRLTVL.